The 23 T cell receptor beta chains reported below all come from one sample, sequenced in a study of T cell responses to AZD1222 COVID-19 vaccine. Some clones are missing from TCRdb's copy, which holds only in-frame ones; the method was immunoSEQ multiplex PCR. The sample includes roughly 110,000 clones, about nine tenths of them seen just once. The source was peripheral blood, collected 28 days after the second AZD1222 dose. These receptors all stem from an adult who received the AZD1222 COVID-19 vaccine.

The chain is built from TRBV4-1 and TRBJ1-2, with D perhaps matching TRBD1 (5 bases). Germline V lookup: CDR1 MGHRA, CDR2 YSYEKL. The ends were cut back, 4 bases at V and 4 bases at J, with 19 bases in the middle. The CDR3 length is 16 residues. The CDR3 nucleotides read TGCGCCAGCAGCCGCTCCGGGACGGATAGTGGCTATGGCTACACCTTC. Residues: CASSRSGTDSGYGYTF.

V gene TRBV6-2 or TRBV6-3 combines with J gene TRBJ1-5; maybe TRBD1 (5 bases). V was shortened by 4 bases and J by 3 bases, with 19 bases between the two germline ends. This CDR3 is 17 amino acids long. Per germline, CDR1 MNHEY and CDR2 SVGEGT. DNA for the CDR3: TGTGCCAGCAGTTCCGGGACCGAGATCATAAACAATCAGCCCCAGCATTTT. Translating gives CASSSGTEIINNQPQHF.

V is TRBV10-3 and J is TRBJ2-7; the D is unclear. The V gene's germline CDR1 is ENHRY and CDR2 SYGVKD. This CDR3 is built from 11 residues. Trimming removed 10 bases from V and 0 bases from J, with 7 bases in between. This chain's CDR3 is CASGNSYEQYF. CDR3 sequence (DNA): TGTGCCAGCGGTAACTCCTACGAGCAGTACTTC.

This chain uses TRBV3-1 (or the pseudogene TRBV3-2) with TRBJ2-7; the D gene is possibly TRBD1 (6 bases). CDR1 LGHDT and CDR2 YNNKEL come from the germline V gene (reference sequence). Deletions cut 2 bases from V and 3 bases from J, with 14 bases between. The CDR3 is 15 amino acids. CDR3 nucleotides: TGTGCCAGCAGCCAACAAGTCAAAGGGGGCTACGAGCAGTACTTC. Protein sequence: CASSQQVKGGYEQYF.

This rearrangement joins TRBV7-3 to TRBJ2-2; 7 bases agree with TRBD2. Germline lookup yields CDR1 SGHTA and CDR2 FQGTGA. The CDR3 loop spans 19 amino acids. Trimming took 0 bases from V and 7 from J; bases not matched to a gene: 17. CDR3 in DNA: TGTGCCAGCAGCTTAACGTCTTCGGCGGGAGCCGGCCAGGGCGGGGAGCTGTTTTTT. Its protein product is CASSLTSSAGAGQGGELFF.

The V and J genes are TRBV27 and TRBJ2-7; 13 nucleotides align to TRBD2. Germline lookup yields CDR1 MNHEY and CDR2 SMNVEV (reference sequence). This CDR3 comprises 15 residues. The trim removed 4 bases at V and 2 bases at J, leaving 2 bases unmatched. The CDR3 loop reads CASSSGLAGTYEQYF. The CDR3 bases are TGTGCCAGCAGTTCGGGACTAGCGGGGACCTACGAGCAGTACTTC.

The chain carries TRBV6-2 or TRBV6-3 and TRBJ2-5; D ambiguous. The germline V and J ends were trimmed by 2 bases and 2 bases, with 12 bases remaining between them. The CDR3 has 15 amino acids. In germline, CDR1 is MNHEY, CDR2 SVGEGT. CDR3: CASSYTLKPQETQYF. CDR3 DNA: TGTGCCAGCAGTTACACCCTGAAACCTCAAGAGACCCAGTACTTC.

This chain joins TRBV5-1 and TRBJ2-7; 8 bases are shared with TRBD1. The germline gives CDR1 SGHRS, CDR2 YFSETQ. The CDR3 totals 13 residues. V was clipped by 4 bases and J by 6 bases; unmatched bases: 6. In nucleotides, the CDR3 is TGCGCCAGCAGCCCGGACAGGGCGGGCGAGCAGTACTTC. Amino acid sequence: CASSPDRAGEQYF. The variable domain in full, completed from reference TRBV5-1 and TRBJ2-7, reads KAGVTQTPRYLIKTRGQQVTLSCSPISGHRSVSWYQQTPGQGLQFLFEYFSETQRNKGNFPGRFSGRQFSNSRSEMNVSTLELGDSALYLCASSPDRAGEQYFGPGTRLTVT.

The chain is built from TRBV20-1 and TRBJ2-1; TRBD2 matches 10 bases. The V segment lost 3 bases and the J segment 5 bases; nucleotides outside the gene matches: 10. The V gene's germline CDR1 is DFQATT and CDR2 SNEGSKA (reference sequence). The CDR3 runs to 16 residues. In DNA form, the CDR3 reads TGCAGTGCTAGTTCCCCGGGACTAGCGAAACACAATGAGCAGTTCTTC. Translating it yields CSASSPGLAKHNEQFF.

The J gene is TRBJ2-2, the V gene TRBV15, with 8 bases matching TRBD2. The CDR3 extends over 14 amino acids. Germline values: CDR1 LNHNV, CDR2 YYDKDF (reference sequence). Trimming at V came to 4 bases and at J to 6 bases, leaving 4 bases not matched to a gene. CDR3 in amino acids: CATSTGGRSGELFF. The CDR3 bases are TGTGCCACCAGCACAGGCGGGAGGTCCGGGGAGCTGTTTTTT.

V and J are TRBV6-1 and TRBJ1-6; a weak D match, TRBD1 (6 bases). V lost 2 bases and J 9 bases, leaving 20 bases between the germline ends. In germline, CDR1 is MNHNS, CDR2 SASEGT. The CDR3 sequence is 17 residues long. CDR3: CASSEIRQGIATSPLHF. The DNA of the CDR3 is TGTGCCAGCAGTGAAATTCGCCAGGGGATCGCTACTTCACCCCTCCACTTT.

The genes are TRBV18 and TRBJ2-7; the D is unclear. Per the germline V gene, CDR1 is KGHSH and CDR2 is LQKENI. Trimming pared 3 bases from V and 6 bases from J, leaving 9 bases between. There are 12 residues in the CDR3. The CDR3 is CASSPDPSEQYF. CDR3 in DNA: TGTGCCAGCTCACCCGATCCCTCCGAGCAGTACTTC.

This clone was detected only a few times. The chain has TRBV6-4 and TRBJ2-5, with 12 bases that match TRBD2. V lost 11 bases and J lost 0; bases outside the gene matches: 4. Germline V CDR1 and CDR2: MRHNA, SNTAGT. CDR3 length: 14 amino acids. The CDR3 nucleotides read TGTGCCCTACGACTAGCGGGGGACCAAGAGACCCAGTACTTC. Protein product: CALRLAGDQETQYF.

Points on this clone: The identical CDR3 is also encoded by other nucleotide sequences in the sample. The chain employs TRBV7-9 and TRBJ2-7; D is unclear. V gave up 3 bases and J gave up 2 bases, with 5 bases separating them. In germline, CDR1 is SEHNR, CDR2 FQNEAQ (reference sequence). The length of the CDR3 is 12 residues. Written as DNA, the CDR3 is TGTGCCAGCAGCTTTGGCCCCTACGAGCAGTACTTC. This sequence encodes CASSFGPYEQYF.

This clone was detected only a few times. The chain employs TRBV14 and TRBJ1-1; no clear D gene. Between the trimmed V and J ends, which lost 3 bases and 5 bases, there was a span of 10 bases. This CDR3 is built from 13 residues. The germline V gene encodes CDR1 SGHDN and CDR2 FVKESK. CDR3 region: CASSQGRWTEAFF. The CDR3 DNA reads as TGTGCCAGCAGCCAGGGGAGATGGACTGAAGCTTTCTTT.

This sequence joins TRBV19 and TRBJ2-7; a possible D gene is TRBD2 (5 bases). Germline V gives CDR1 LNHDA, CDR2 SQIVND (reference sequence). V was pared by 10 bases and J by 2 bases, with 24 bases between. The CDR3 is 16 amino acids. CDR3 region: CATSPGLGSPTYEQYF. The DNA for the CDR3 is TGTGCCACCTCACCCGGACTGGGATCTCCTACCTACGAGCAGTACTTC.

The chain joins TRBV19 to TRBJ1-1, with 10 bases identical to TRBD1. The trim removed 9 bases at V and 4 bases at J, leaving 8 bases unmatched. Germline V gene data show CDR1 as LNHDA and CDR2 as SQIVND (reference sequence). This CDR3 spans 14 amino acids. The DNA of the CDR3 is TGTGCCAGCAAGGGACAGGGGAGGGTCACTGAAGCTTTCTTT. It encodes CASKGQGRVTEAFF.

The chain recombines TRBV11-3 with TRBJ2-7, with D uncertain. Trimming removed 0 bases from V and 1 base from J, with 7 bases in between. The CDR3 spans 14 residues. Germline V gene sequence: CDR1 SGHNT, CDR2 YENEEA. CDR3 sequence (DNA): TGTGCCAGCAGCTTAGAGGTGAATTCCTACGAGCAGTACTTC. As protein: CASSLEVNSYEQYF.

This clone was counted a few times. In nucleotides, the CDR3 is TGTGCCAGCAGCAGGGGACTCGGAAACACCATATATTTT. Encoded protein: CASSRGLGNTIYF. This chain joins TRBV3-1 (or the pseudogene TRBV3-2) and TRBJ1-3; a possible D gene is TRBD1 (5 bases). Germline CDR1 reads LGHDT; CDR2 reads YNNKEL (reference sequence). V was clipped by 5 bases and J by 4 bases, with 9 bases between them. CDR3 length: 13 amino acids.

V is TRBV5-6 and J is TRBJ1-2; the D is unclear. V gave up 6 bases and J gave up 4 bases, with 10 bases separating them. The CDR3 sequence is 12 residues long. In germline, CDR1 is SGHDT, CDR2 YYEEEE. CDR3 in amino acids: CASTLETYGYTF. As DNA, the CDR3 is TGTGCCAGCACCTTAGAGACCTATGGCTACACCTTC. Full variable domain (missing parts from reference TRBV5-6 and TRBJ1-2): DAGVTQSPTHLIKTRGQQVTLRCSPKSGHDTVSWYQQALGQGPQFIFQYYEEEERQRGNFPDRFSGHQFPNYSSELNVNALLLGDSALYLCASTLETYGYTFGSGTRLTVV.

The chain couples TRBV6-2 or TRBV6-3 to TRBJ1-5; unclear D gene. Trimming took off 6 bases at V and 4 bases at J, with 13 bases between the two ends. This CDR3 has 14 residues. Germline lookup yields CDR1 MNHEY and CDR2 SVGEGT. This CDR3 is CASSYMSSNQPQHF. The CDR3, as DNA: TGTGCCAGCAGCTATATGTCTAGTAATCAGCCCCAGCATTTT.

The V gene is TRBV29-1, the J gene TRBJ1-2; 9 nucleotides agree with TRBD1. CDR3 length: 13 amino acids. Germline lookup yields CDR1 SQVTM and CDR2 ANQGSEA. Trimming took 5 bases from V and 8 from J; bases not matched to a gene: 9. Here the CDR3 reads CSVLLQGAKGYTF. CDR3 nucleotide sequence: TGCAGCGTTTTATTACAGGGGGCTAAAGGCTACACCTTC.

This sequence joins TRBV11-2 and TRBJ2-5; possibly TRBD2 for D (6 bases). In germline, CDR1 is SGHAT, CDR2 FQNNGV. The ends were cut back, 4 bases at V and 5 bases at J, with 20 bases in the middle. This CDR3 region has 16 residues. The CDR3 DNA follows: TGTGCCAGCAGCTCGACGGGAGCCCTTTCATGGGAGACCCAGTACTTC. It codes for CASSSTGALSWETQYF. Complete variable domain (other parts from reference TRBV11-2 and TRBJ2-5): EAGVAQSPRYKIIEKRQSVAFWCNPISGHATLYWYQQILGQGPKLLIQFQNNGVVDDSQLPKDRFSAERLKGVDSTLKIQPAKLEDSAVYLCASSSTGALSWETQYFGPGTRLLVL.